The 20 T cell receptor beta chains in this list originate from one sample, sequenced in a study of shared clonotypes between healthy human individuals. The repertoire was sequenced with immunoSEQ multiplex PCR; TCRdb's copy has only in-frame clones and lacks some. Of about 1 million clones listed, approximately 68% are singletons. The sequenced sample was memory CD4+ T cells sorted from blood. The subset denotes: CD45RA-negative fraction. The origin of the receptors is a man between 18 and 35 years old in good health.

This clone was counted ten times or more. The chain has TRBV7-9 and TRBJ2-2, with D perhaps matching TRBD1 (6 bases). V lost 0 bases to trimming and J lost 7 bases, with 12 bases between them. Per the germline V gene, CDR1 is SEHNR and CDR2 is FQNEAQ (reference sequence). This CDR3 is 15 amino acids long. In DNA form, the CDR3 reads TGTGCCAGCAGCTTAGCAGGCAGGGGAGTCGGGGAGCTGTTTTTT. It encodes CASSLAGRGVGELFF.

V and J are TRBV5-5 and TRBJ2-6; 7 positions agree with TRBD2. Germline V CDR1 and CDR2: SGHKS, YYEKEE (reference sequence). There are 16 residues in the CDR3. V lost 2 bases to trimming and J lost 0 bases; unmatched junction nucleotides: 2. CDR3 sequence: CASSFSGYSGANVLTF. The CDR3 DNA sequence: TGTGCCAGCAGCTTTAGCGGGTACTCTGGGGCCAACGTCCTGACTTTC.

This clone has a count of ten or more. The identical CDR3 is also encoded by other nucleotide sequences in the sample. The chain joins TRBV10-3 to TRBJ2-7; D gene uncertain. The CDR3 has 11 amino acids. Trimming took off 3 bases at V and 4 bases at J, with 4 bases between the two ends. Germline-derived CDR1 and CDR2 are ENHRY and SYGVKD. This CDR3 is CAISDGYEQYF. DNA for the CDR3: TGTGCCATCAGTGACGGGTACGAGCAGTACTTC.

This clone appeared once. The rearrangement uses TRBV9 and TRBJ1-1; no clear D. Germline CDR1 and CDR2: SGDLS and YYNGEE. The CDR3 covers 15 residues. Trimming cost V 0 bases and J 1 base, with 10 bases left between them. The CDR3 loop reads CASSVDDPANTEAFF. CDR3 nucleotide sequence: TGTGCCAGCAGCGTAGACGATCCCGCGAACACTGAAGCTTTCTTT.

The rearrangement joins TRBV19 to TRBJ1-5; D unresolved. Germline CDR1 and CDR2: LNHDA and SQIVND (reference sequence). The CDR3 contains 15 residues. Between the trimmed V and J ends, which lost 6 bases and 0 bases, there was a span of 12 bases. In nucleotides, the CDR3 is TGTGCCAGTAGGGAAACAGCTTATAGCAATCAGCCCCAGCATTTT. It encodes CASRETAYSNQPQHF.

The V gene is TRBV18, the J gene TRBJ2-2, with 7 bases aligning to TRBD2. V lost 3 bases, J lost 0 bases, and 4 bases stayed unmatched. This CDR3 has 16 amino acids. CDR1 KGHSH and CDR2 LQKENI come from the germline V gene. The CDR3 loop reads CASSPPSGANTGELFF. The CDR3 DNA reads TGTGCCAGCTCACCCCCTAGCGGAGCGAACACCGGGGAGCTGTTTTTT. The complete variable domain, with remaining parts taken from reference TRBV18 and TRBJ2-2, reads NAGVMQNPRHLVRRRGQEARLRCSPMKGHSHVYWYRQLPEEGLKFMVYLQKENIIDESGMPKERFSAEFPKEGPSILRIQQVVRGDSAAYFCASSPPSGANTGELFFGEGSRLTVL.

V is TRBV10-2 and J is TRBJ1-1; D is unclear. The CDR3 runs to 14 residues. The germline V gene encodes CDR1 WSHSY and CDR2 SAAADI. Between the trimmed V and J ends, which lost 0 bases and 3 bases, there was a span of 8 bases. Written as DNA, the CDR3 is TGCGCCAGCAGTGAGTCGGGAGACTACACTGAAGCTTTCTTT. The encoded protein is CASSESGDYTEAFF.

V and J are TRBV6-1 and TRBJ1-2; D not resolved. From germline, CDR1 is MNHNS and CDR2 SASEGT. The CDR3 is 12 residues long. V shed 11 bases and J shed 4 bases, with 14 bases lying between them. CDR3 DNA sequence: TGTGCCGGCCAGACTACTATCTATGGCTACACCTTC. It encodes CAGQTTIYGYTF.

This chain connects TRBV9 to TRBJ2-7; D uncertain. The ends were cut back, 4 bases at V and 3 bases at J, with 26 bases in the middle. The CDR3 loop spans 18 amino acids. Germline V gene sequence: CDR1 SGDLS, CDR2 YYNGEE. The CDR3 DNA reads TGTGCCAGCAGCCCGATCGGCGTTGGCAGGCCTACAAACTACGAGCAGTACTTC. It codes for CASSPIGVGRPTNYEQYF.

V is TRBV10-3 and J is TRBJ2-1; 10 bases are a match to TRBD2. Per germline, CDR1 ENHRY and CDR2 SYGVKD. V lost 7 bases and J lost 9; bases outside the gene matches: 12. This CDR3 has 15 amino acids. CDR3 DNA: TGTGCCATCACAAGTACGCTAGCGGGGGTGGCTGAGCAGTTCTTC. Amino acids: CAITSTLAGVAEQFF.

This chain links TRBV7-6 with TRBJ2-5; D is possibly TRBD2 (6 bases). The tail of the sequence fits TRBJ2-7 better, so the J call may be wrong. The CDR3 length is 13 residues. CDR1 SGHVS and CDR2 FNYEAQ come from the germline V gene. The CDR3 DNA reads as TGTGCCAGCAGCACCTTCGGAGGGGCCGAGCAGTACTTC. Translated, it gives CASSTFGGAEQYF.

This sequence joins TRBV27 and TRBJ2-7; 13 nucleotides align to TRBD2. Germline CDR1 MNHEY, CDR2 SMNVEV (reference sequence). V gave up 5 bases and J gave up 0 bases; unmatched junction bases: 10. The CDR3 is 18 amino acids. The CDR3 bases are TGTGCCAGCAGTCCCCGCACGGGACTAGCGGGGAGCTCCTACGAGCAGTACTTC. Residues: CASSPRTGLAGSSYEQYF.

The genes are TRBV6-5 and TRBJ1-4; D uncertain. There are 13 residues in the CDR3. Trimming cost V 6 bases and J 8 bases, with 13 bases left between them. The germline V gene encodes CDR1 MNHEY and CDR2 SVGAGI. The CDR3 DNA reads as TGTGCCAGCAGCAGAGGAATGGCAGAAAAACTGTTTTTT. Translated, it gives CASSRGMAEKLFF.

The chain is built from TRBV5-6 and TRBJ1-2; D might be TRBD1 (6 bases). Trimming took 4 bases from V and 4 from J, leaving 20 bases between them. This CDR3 spans 16 amino acids. Germline loops: CDR1 SGHDT, CDR2 YYEEEE. CDR3 in amino acids: CASSHTGFGALYGYTF. DNA for the CDR3: TGTGCCAGCAGCCATACAGGGTTCGGGGCCCTCTATGGCTACACCTTC. Looking up the rest from reference TRBV5-6 and TRBJ1-2 gives the full variable domain: DAGVTQSPTHLIKTRGQQVTLRCSPKSGHDTVSWYQQALGQGPQFIFQYYEEEERQRGNFPDRFSGHQFPNYSSELNVNALLLGDSALYLCASSHTGFGALYGYTFGSGTRLTVV.

This clone occurred a few times. The rearrangement joins TRBV7-9 to TRBJ1-2, with 8 bases matching TRBD1. The CDR3 length is 13 residues. Germline values: CDR1 SEHNR, CDR2 FQNEAQ (reference sequence). The V segment lost 4 bases and the J segment 8 bases; nucleotides outside the gene matches: 6. The CDR3 spells CASSSQQGDGYTF. The CDR3 nucleotides read TGTGCCAGCAGCTCCCAACAGGGGGACGGCTACACCTTC.

V usage is TRBV30 and J usage is TRBJ1-5, with a tentative D call TRBD1 (6 bases). Trimming stripped 0 bases from V and 6 bases from J, with 12 bases between. CDR1 is GTSNPN and CDR2 is SVGIG in the germline V gene (reference sequence). The CDR3 spans 14 residues. Here the CDR3 reads CAWSVQQGSQPQHF. CDR3 nucleotide sequence: TGTGCCTGGAGTGTACAACAGGGAAGTCAGCCCCAGCATTTT.

The gene calls are TRBV27 and TRBJ2-7, with 9 bases lining up with TRBD2. The V gene end was trimmed by 9 bases and the J gene end by 2 bases; junction bases not matched to a gene: 8. Germline V gene data show CDR1 as MNHEY and CDR2 as SMNVEV (reference sequence). The CDR3 consists of 14 residues. The CDR3 protein is CASRKREDAYEQYF. As DNA, the CDR3 is TGTGCCAGTAGGAAGCGGGAGGACGCCTACGAGCAGTACTTC.

V and J are TRBV19 and TRBJ1-1, with TRBD1 matching over 8 bases. Germline trimming cut 6 bases from V and 1 base from J; bases unmatched to any gene: 7. Germline CDR1 and CDR2: LNHDA and SQIVND (reference sequence). The CDR3 extends over 15 amino acids. CDR3 protein: CASRDTDRGNTEAFF. The CDR3 nucleotides are TGTGCCAGTAGGGATACCGACAGGGGGAACACTGAAGCTTTCTTT.

The V call is TRBV7-2, the J call TRBJ1-5, with D perhaps matching TRBD1 (5 bases). The CDR3 is 16 residues long. CDR1 and CDR2 (germline): SGHTA, FQGNSA. V dropped 6 bases and J dropped 1 base, with 16 bases sitting between them. For the CDR3, the DNA is TGTGCCAGCAGAAAACCCGGGGGGGGGAGCAATCAGCCCCAGCATTTT. Translation gives CASRKPGGGSNQPQHF. Variable domain in full (rest from reference TRBV7-2 and TRBJ1-5): GAGVSQSPSNKVTEKGKDVELRCDPISGHTALYWYRQSLGQGLEFLIYFQGNSAPDKSGLPSDRFSAERTGGSVSTLTIQRTQQEDSAVYLCASRKPGGGSNQPQHFGDGTRLSIL.

This clone was counted a few times. The chain employs TRBV5-1 and TRBJ2-6, with D tentatively TRBD2 (6 bases). This CDR3 is built from 16 residues. Germline-derived CDR1 and CDR2 are SGHRS and YFSETQ. Trimming stripped 0 bases from V and 2 bases from J, with 9 bases between. The CDR3 nucleotides are TGCGCCAGCAGCTTGGATGCGGGGACTGGGGCCAACGTCCTGACTTTC. It translates to CASSLDAGTGANVLTF.